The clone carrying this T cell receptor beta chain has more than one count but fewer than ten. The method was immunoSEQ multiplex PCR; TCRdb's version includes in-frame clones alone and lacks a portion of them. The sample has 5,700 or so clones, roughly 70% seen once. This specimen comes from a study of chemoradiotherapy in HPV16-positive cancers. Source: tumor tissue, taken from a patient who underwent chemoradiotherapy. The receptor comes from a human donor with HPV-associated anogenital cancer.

The chain's CDR3 is CASSPEPGLAEAFF. In DNA form, the CDR3 reads TGCGCCAGCAGCCCTGAACCGGGGTTGGCTGAAGCTTTCTTT. The chain couples TRBV5-1 to TRBJ1-1; D gene ambiguous. The CDR3 sequence is 14 residues long. CDR1 and CDR2 (germline): SGHRS, YFSETQ. The V end lost 4 bases, the J end lost 6 bases, and 16 bases lay between the germline ends.